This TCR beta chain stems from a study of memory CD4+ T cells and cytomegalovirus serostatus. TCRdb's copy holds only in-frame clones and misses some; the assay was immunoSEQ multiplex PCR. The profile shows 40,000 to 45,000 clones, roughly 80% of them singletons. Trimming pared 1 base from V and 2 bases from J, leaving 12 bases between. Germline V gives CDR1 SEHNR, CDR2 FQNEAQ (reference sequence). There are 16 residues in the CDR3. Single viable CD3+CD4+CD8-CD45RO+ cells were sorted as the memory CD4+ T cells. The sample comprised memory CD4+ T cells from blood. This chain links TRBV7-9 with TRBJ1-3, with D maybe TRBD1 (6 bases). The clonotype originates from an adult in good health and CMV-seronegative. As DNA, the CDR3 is TGTGCCAGCAGCTTAGATAACAGGGCTGCTGGAAACACCATATATTTT. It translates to CASSLDNRAAGNTIYF.